This is a list of T cell receptor beta chains from one sample in a study of cytomegalovirus exposure and HLA in healthy donors. Data came from immunoSEQ multiplex PCR; TCRdb stores just in-frame clones and leaves some out. The data hold 100,000 to 150,000 clones, with more than 60% observed a single time. Sequenced: PBMCs. The receptors shown here come from a woman younger than 35 in good health and CMV-seronegative. CDR3s include the opening cysteine and the closing phenylalanine or tryptophan. Fields, in order: clone size, D gene, V gene, J gene, CDR3 protein, CDR3 DNA. A D gene is named only where the DNA matches it firmly. Clone size appears in some rows only: once, few, many, or a class for an expanded clone.

clone_size: .; d_call: TRBD2; v_call: TRBV7-2; j_call: TRBJ2-3; cdr3_aa: CASSPLAGGLTDTQYF; cdr3_nt: TGTGCCAGCAGCCCGTTAGCGGGAGGGTTGACAGATACGCAGTATTTT
clone_size: .; d_call: TRBD1; v_call: TRBV30; j_call: TRBJ1-5; cdr3_aa: CAWSQGTGRQPQHF; cdr3_nt: TGTGCCTGGAGCCAAGGGACAGGGAGACAGCCCCAGCATTTT
clone_size: .; d_call: .; v_call: TRBV12-5; j_call: TRBJ1-1; cdr3_aa: CASGGGEAFF; cdr3_nt: TGTGCTAGTGGAGGGGGAGAAGCTTTCTTT
clone_size: .; d_call: .; v_call: TRBV5-6; j_call: TRBJ2-1; cdr3_aa: CASSLPLADLNEQFF; cdr3_nt: TGTGCCAGCAGCTTGCCCCTAGCAGACCTCAATGAGCAGTTCTTC
clone_size: .; d_call: TRBD1; v_call: TRBV5-5; j_call: TRBJ1-2; cdr3_aa: CASSRRDREFSNYGYTF; cdr3_nt: TGTGCCAGCAGCCGCCGGGACAGGGAATTCTCTAACTATGGCTACACCTTC
clone_size: .; d_call: .; v_call: TRBV30; j_call: TRBJ2-7; cdr3_aa: CAWSLGQRFKQYF; cdr3_nt: TGTGCCTGGAGTTTAGGACAGAGATTCAAGCAGTACTTC
clone_size: .; d_call: TRBD2; v_call: TRBV6-5; j_call: TRBJ2-1; cdr3_aa: CASRGLEWEFF; cdr3_nt: TGTGCCAGCAGGGGACTAGAATGGGAGTTCTTC
clone_size: .; d_call: .; v_call: TRBV30; j_call: TRBJ2-5; cdr3_aa: CACGNSGRETQYF; cdr3_nt: TGTGCCTGCGGTAATAGCGGAAGGGAGACCCAGTACTTC
clone_size: .; d_call: .; v_call: TRBV5-1; j_call: TRBJ1-2; cdr3_aa: CASSLDRADYGYTF; cdr3_nt: TGCGCCAGCAGCTTGGACAGGGCGGACTATGGCTACACCTTC
clone_size: .; d_call: .; v_call: TRBV30; j_call: TRBJ1-3; cdr3_aa: CAWSNPAYTIYF; cdr3_nt: TGTGCCTGGAGTAACCCCGCGTACACCATATATTTT
clone_size: few; d_call: TRBD2; v_call: TRBV27; j_call: TRBJ2-7; cdr3_aa: CASSLSRAGVSYEQYF; cdr3_nt: TGTGCCAGCAGTTTATCCCGTGCGGGAGTCTCCTACGAGCAGTACTTC
clone_size: .; d_call: TRBD2; v_call: TRBV2; j_call: TRBJ2-5; cdr3_aa: CASSPLTSGETQYF; cdr3_nt: TGTGCCAGCAGCCCACTGACTAGCGGCGAGACCCAGTACTTC
clone_size: .; d_call: .; v_call: TRBV15; j_call: TRBJ1-5; cdr3_aa: CATSRDRVYQPQHF; cdr3_nt: TGTGCCACCAGCAGAGATCGGGTCTATCAGCCCCAGCATTTT
clone_size: .; d_call: TRBD1; v_call: TRBV5-8; j_call: TRBJ2-3; cdr3_aa: CASRPRDRSTDTQYF; cdr3_nt: TGTGCCAGCAGACCCCGGGACAGGAGCACAGATACGCAGTATTTT
clone_size: .; d_call: .; v_call: TRBV5-6; j_call: TRBJ2-7; cdr3_aa: CASRRGSAEQYF; cdr3_nt: TGTGCCAGCAGACGCGGGTCTGCCGAGCAGTACTTC
clone_size: few; d_call: TRBD1; v_call: TRBV4-2; j_call: TRBJ1-5; cdr3_aa: CASRGGQGNQPQHF; cdr3_nt: TGTGCCAGCCGAGGGGGCCAAGGCAATCAGCCCCAGCATTTT
clone_size: .; d_call: TRBD2; v_call: TRBV2; j_call: TRBJ2-7; cdr3_aa: CASSDPSGRTGTYEQYF; cdr3_nt: TGTGCCAGCAGTGACCCTAGCGGGAGGACTGGAACCTACGAGCAGTACTTC
clone_size: once; d_call: TRBD1; v_call: TRBV5-1; j_call: TRBJ1-2; cdr3_aa: CDSRHYRGAKGNYGYTF; cdr3_nt: TGCGACAGCAGGCATTACAGGGGCGCGAAGGGTAACTATGGCTACACCTTC
clone_size: once; d_call: .; v_call: TRBV18; j_call: TRBJ1-2; cdr3_aa: CASSPATDIGSYGYTF; cdr3_nt: TGTGCCAGCTCACCAGCAACGGACATAGGTTCATATGGCTACACCTTC
clone_size: .; d_call: TRBD2; v_call: TRBV5-8; j_call: TRBJ2-7; cdr3_aa: CASSPTGGSSYEQYF; cdr3_nt: TGTGCCAGCAGCCCTACGGGAGGGAGCTCCTACGAGCAGTACTTC
clone_size: .; d_call: TRBD1; v_call: TRBV30; j_call: TRBJ1-1; cdr3_aa: CARGQGASRAFF; cdr3_nt: TGTGCCAGGGGACAGGGGGCAAGTAGAGCTTTCTTT
clone_size: few; d_call: .; v_call: TRBV5-6; j_call: TRBJ1-1; cdr3_aa: CASSLWGENTEAFF; cdr3_nt: TGTGCCAGCAGCTTGTGGGGGGAGAACACTGAAGCTTTCTTT
clone_size: .; d_call: .; v_call: TRBV10-2; j_call: TRBJ1-2; cdr3_aa: CASSAPPSYGYTF; cdr3_nt: TGCGCCAGCAGTGCCCCCCCTAGCTATGGCTACACCTTC
clone_size: .; d_call: .; v_call: TRBV6-5; j_call: TRBJ2-7; cdr3_aa: CASRGGGFYEQYF; cdr3_nt: TGTGCCAGCAGAGGAGGAGGGTTCTACGAGCAGTACTTC
clone_size: .; d_call: TRBD2; v_call: TRBV6-5; j_call: TRBJ2-7; cdr3_aa: CASRLAGGTYEQYF; cdr3_nt: TGTGCCAGCAGATTAGCGGGAGGGACGTACGAGCAGTACTTC
clone_size: .; d_call: TRBD1; v_call: TRBV15; j_call: TRBJ2-2; cdr3_aa: CATSRDGQGAGGNTGELFF; cdr3_nt: TGTGCCACCAGCAGAGATGGGCAGGGGGCCGGGGGGAACACCGGGGAGCTGTTTTTT
clone_size: .; d_call: .; v_call: TRBV7-9; j_call: TRBJ2-2; cdr3_aa: CASSPPGTGELFF; cdr3_nt: TGTGCCAGCAGCCCCCCAGGGACCGGGGAGCTGTTTTTT
clone_size: .; d_call: TRBD2; v_call: TRBV7-2; j_call: TRBJ2-3; cdr3_aa: CASSWGGSTDTQYF; cdr3_nt: TGTGCCAGCAGCTGGGGGGGGAGCACAGATACGCAGTATTTT
clone_size: .; d_call: .; v_call: TRBV18; j_call: TRBJ1-5; cdr3_aa: CASSPGRGGPPQHF; cdr3_nt: TGTGCCAGCTCACCAGGGCGGGGGGGCCCACCCCAGCATTTT
clone_size: few; d_call: .; v_call: TRBV4-1; j_call: TRBJ1-6; cdr3_aa: CASSQEEGNSPLHF; cdr3_nt: TGCGCCAGCAGCCAAGAAGAGGGTAATTCACCCCTCCACTTT
clone_size: .; d_call: .; v_call: TRBV29-1; j_call: TRBJ2-1; cdr3_aa: CSAGTPRSSYNEQFF; cdr3_nt: TGCAGCGCTGGGACACCCAGGAGCTCCTACAATGAGCAGTTCTTC
clone_size: .; d_call: TRBD2; v_call: TRBV30; j_call: TRBJ2-1; cdr3_aa: CAWRGTSGRGSYNEQFF; cdr3_nt: TGTGCCTGGAGAGGGACTAGCGGGAGGGGATCCTACAATGAGCAGTTCTTC
clone_size: .; d_call: .; v_call: TRBV20-1; j_call: TRBJ1-2; cdr3_aa: CSAFSEVYTF; cdr3_nt: TGCAGTGCTTTCTCAGAGGTTTACACCTTC
clone_size: .; d_call: .; v_call: TRBV25-1; j_call: TRBJ2-5; cdr3_aa: CASSGQTQYF; cdr3_nt: TGTGCCAGCAGTGGGCAGACCCAGTACTTC
clone_size: once; d_call: TRBD2; v_call: TRBV6-6; j_call: TRBJ2-5; cdr3_aa: CASSFSGISVETQYF; cdr3_nt: TGTGCCAGCAGTTTTAGCGGGATATCGGTAGAGACCCAGTACTTC
clone_size: .; d_call: .; v_call: TRBV7-9; j_call: TRBJ2-5; cdr3_aa: CASSSAGEETQYF; cdr3_nt: TGTGCCAGCAGCTCGGCAGGGGAAGAGACCCAGTACTTC
clone_size: few; d_call: .; v_call: TRBV19; j_call: TRBJ1-5; cdr3_aa: CASSIPQERQHF; cdr3_nt: TGTGCCAGTAGTATACCACAGGAGCGCCAGCATTTT